This T cell receptor (beta chain) was captured in a study of T cell responses to AZD1222 COVID-19 vaccine. CDR1 is MNHEY and CDR2 is SVGAGI in the germline V gene. V lost 2 bases to trimming and J lost 15 bases; unmatched junction nucleotides: 12. The CDR3 is 16 amino acids. Profiled with immunoSEQ multiplex PCR; TCRdb holds only in-frame clones, not every one. Of about 150,000 clones listed, roughly 90% are singletons. The sequencing here drew on peripheral blood, taken 28 days after the second AZD1222 dose. The receptor was derived from an adult who received the AZD1222 COVID-19 vaccine. The chain uses TRBV6-5 and TRBJ2-1, with 14 bases lining up with TRBD2. This CDR3 is CASSYARLAGGDSVFF. CDR3 in DNA: TGTGCCAGCAGTTACGCGAGACTAGCGGGAGGGGACTCGGTGTTCTTC.